This T cell receptor (beta chain) stems from a study of patients and donors after allogeneic stem cell transplantation. TCRdb used MiXCR to reprocess the RT-PCR reads, holding one entry per CDR3 protein. The table includes 150,000 to 250,000 distinct CDR3 sequences, around two fifths detected once. Sequencing was carried out using blood, either unsorted or a sorted T cell fraction (not recorded which). The TCR originated in a human donor who was either an allogeneic HSCT recipient or a stem cell or donor lymphocyte infusion donor (not recorded which). It is not recorded whose cells these are; they may come from a transplant donor.

The CDR3 loop is CASSQDRGPNEQYF. CDR3 nucleotide sequence: TGCGCCAGCAGCCAAGATAGGGGGCCTAACGAGCAGTACTTC. This chain links TRBV4-1 with TRBJ2-7, with TRBD1 identical over 7 bases. Looked up from germline, CDR1 is MGHRA and CDR2 is YSYEKL. The V and J ends lost 0 bases and 5 bases, in that order; junction bases with no gene match: 4. CDR3 length: 14 residues.